These 15 T cell receptor beta chains were sequenced from one sample in a study of OX40 agonist ivuxolimab in advanced cancers. Data came from immunoSEQ multiplex PCR; TCRdb stores just in-frame clones and leaves some out. Of tens of thousands of clones in the sample, more than 80% are singletons; the top ten hold 10%. The sequenced sample was CD4+ or CD8+ T cells sorted from blood, obtained in a trial of the OX40 agonist ivuxolimab. The receptors come from an adult with an advanced solid tumor such as melanoma, head and neck, liver or kidney cancer.

This chain connects TRBV5-1 to TRBJ1-5, with a tentative D call TRBD1 (5 bases). V lost 0 bases and J lost 4, with 11 bases in between. CDR1 and CDR2 from the germline V gene are SGHRS and YFSETQ. The CDR3 is 15 amino acids. The CDR3 is CASSLAPTENQPQHF. In DNA form, the CDR3 reads TGCGCCAGCAGCTTGGCCCCGACAGAAAATCAGCCCCAGCATTTT.

The gene calls are TRBV14 and TRBJ2-7; 9 bases match TRBD1. The length of the CDR3 is 14 residues. After removal of 4 bases from V and 4 bases from J, the junction contained 5 bases not matched to a gene. The V gene's germline CDR1 is SGHDN and CDR2 FVKESK. CDR3 nucleotide sequence: TGTGCCAGCAGCCGCCCGGGACAGGGTTACGAGCAGTACTTC. This translates into CASSRPGQGYEQYF.

The V gene is TRBV19, the J gene TRBJ2-7; no firm D call. The length of the CDR3 is 13 residues. Germline V lookup: CDR1 LNHDA, CDR2 SQIVND (reference sequence). The ends were cut back, 5 bases at V and 3 bases at J, with 11 bases in the middle. The CDR3 protein is CASSVRGFYEQYF. CDR3 DNA: TGTGCCAGTAGTGTCAGAGGTTTCTACGAGCAGTACTTC.

The CDR3 sequence: CASSFGTASTDTQYF. CDR3 DNA: TGTGCCAGCAGCTTCGGTACCGCTAGCACAGATACGCAGTATTTT. This rearrangement joins TRBV5-6 to TRBJ2-3; D gene uncertain. Germline CDR1 is SGHDT and CDR2 is YYEEEE. CDR3 length: 15 residues. Trimming stripped 2 bases from V and 0 bases from J, with 10 bases between.

The chain is built from TRBV9 and TRBJ2-1; 10 bases are a match to TRBD2. After removal of 4 bases from V and 0 bases from J, the junction contained 1 base not matched to a gene. This CDR3 is built from 15 residues. Germline assignment: CDR1 SGDLS and CDR2 YYNGEE. The CDR3, as DNA: TGTGCCAGCAGCTCTAGCGGGAGCTCCTACAATGAGCAGTTCTTC. Translating it yields CASSSSGSSYNEQFF.

Regarding this clone: The junction and the germline gene differ at one end; a read error may be behind it. V is TRBV5-5 and J is TRBJ2-7, with D maybe TRBD1 (5 bases). The CDR3 is made up of 13 amino acids. Germline V lookup: CDR1 SGHKS, CDR2 YYEKEE (reference sequence). The CDR3 sequence is CVSSSYRSYEQYF. CDR3 coding DNA: TGTGTCAGCAGCTCGTACAGGTCCTACGAGCAGTACTTC.

This clone came up a few times. The chain recombines TRBV18 with TRBJ1-2; unclear D gene. The V and J ends lost 1 base and 6 bases respectively, with 9 bases between them. Germline V gives CDR1 KGHSH, CDR2 LQKENI. The length of the CDR3 is 13 residues. The CDR3 loop reads CASSPRTVDGYTF. The CDR3 bases are TGTGCCAGCTCACCACGCACAGTTGATGGCTACACCTTC.

The chain uses TRBV6-6 and TRBJ1-5; D gene ambiguous. The germline V and J ends were trimmed by 0 bases and 4 bases, with 4 bases remaining between them. CDR3 length: 13 amino acids. Per germline, CDR1 MNHNY and CDR2 SVGAGI (reference sequence). CDR3 coding DNA: TGTGCCAGCAGTTACTCCAGTAATCAGCCCCAGCATTTT. Amino acids: CASSYSSNQPQHF.

This chain connects TRBV7-2 to TRBJ2-7, with 11 nucleotides matching TRBD2. CDR3 length: 15 residues. The V segment lost 6 bases and the J segment 0 bases; nucleotides outside the gene matches: 4. Per germline, CDR1 SGHTA and CDR2 FQGNSA. Here the CDR3 reads CASRRTSGPSYEQYF. CDR3 bases: TGTGCCAGCAGAAGGACTAGCGGGCCCTCCTACGAGCAGTACTTC.

The V call is TRBV4-1, the J call TRBJ2-5; 7 bases agree with TRBD1. The junction had 6 bases not matched to a gene; V was cut back by 5 bases and J by 3 bases. Germline V gives CDR1 MGHRA, CDR2 YSYEKL. This CDR3 has 14 amino acids. CDR3 in DNA: TGCGCCAGCAGCAAACAGGGGTATGAAGAGACCCAGTACTTC. Translating it yields CASSKQGYEETQYF.

The chain uses TRBV7-2 and TRBJ2-7; possible D gene TRBD1, 6 bases. V gave up 2 bases and J gave up 7 bases, with 24 bases separating them. This CDR3 is 17 amino acids long. CDR1 is SGHTA, CDR2 FQGNSA, per germline. The CDR3 sequence: CASSLPQGRGWAGEQYF. CDR3 DNA sequence: TGTGCCAGCAGCTTACCCCAAGGCAGGGGATGGGCTGGAGAGCAGTACTTC.

V usage is TRBV5-1 and J usage is TRBJ2-1, with 10 bases fitting TRBD1. The junction had 2 bases not matched to a gene; V was cut back by 3 bases and J by 2 bases. This CDR3 has 15 amino acids. Looked up from germline, CDR1 is SGHRS and CDR2 is YFSETQ. The CDR3 loop reads CASSSGTGAYNEQFF. In DNA, the CDR3 is TGCGCCAGCAGCTCTGGGACAGGGGCCTACAATGAGCAGTTCTTC.

This chain links TRBV5-1 with TRBJ2-7, with 8 bases aligning to TRBD2. CDR3 length: 14 amino acids. In germline, CDR1 is SGHRS, CDR2 YFSETQ. Germline trimming cut 4 bases from V and 2 bases from J; bases unmatched to any gene: 5. The CDR3 is CASSPRGGTYEQYF. In nucleotides, the CDR3 is TGCGCCAGCAGCCCCCGGGGGGGAACCTACGAGCAGTACTTC.

The chain's CDR3 is CASSRSTPPVSYSPLHF. CDR3 bases: TGTGCCAGTAGTCGCTCCACTCCACCCGTCAGTTATTCACCCCTCCACTTT. The chain has TRBV19 and TRBJ1-6, with D unclear. This CDR3 has 17 residues. V was cut by 5 bases and J by 8 bases, with 22 bases left in between. Per the germline V gene, CDR1 is LNHDA and CDR2 is SQIVND (reference sequence).

This sequence joins TRBV11-2 and TRBJ2-5; 9 nucleotides line up with TRBD1. The CDR3 loop spans 15 amino acids. Germline assignment: CDR1 SGHAT and CDR2 FQNNGV. The J segment lost 4 bases and the V segment lost 2 bases, leaving 5 bases of the junction unmatched. For the CDR3, the DNA is TGTGCCAGCAGCTTACAAACAGGGGGCGCAGAGACCCAGTACTTC. Protein: CASSLQTGGAETQYF. Supplemented by reference TRBV11-2 and TRBJ2-5, the full variable domain reads EAGVAQSPRYKIIEKRQSVAFWCNPISGHATLYWYQQILGQGPKLLIQFQNNGVVDDSQLPKDRFSAERLKGVDSTLKIQPAKLEDSAVYLCASSLQTGGAETQYFGPGTRLLVL.